This T cell receptor (beta chain) was captured in a study of T cells expressing NK-cell markers. The CDR3 runs 17 residues. In germline, CDR1 is MRHNA, CDR2 SNTAGT. After re-calling the 5' RACE reads, TCRdb lists one entry per CDR3 protein, DNA absent. The repertoire table contains fewer than 400,000 distinct CDR3 sequences. The rearrangement links TRBV6-4 to TRBJ1-5; TCRdb's D call, TRBD1, is unchecked because there is no DNA. Sequences were obtained from blood T cells: a sorted CD56 or NKG2C T cell subset, CD4+ or CD8+ T cells, or bulk PBMC T cells (not recorded which). This receptor was taken from a man aged 18-75 years in good health. The CDR3 loop is CASRTPWGWSSNQPQHF.